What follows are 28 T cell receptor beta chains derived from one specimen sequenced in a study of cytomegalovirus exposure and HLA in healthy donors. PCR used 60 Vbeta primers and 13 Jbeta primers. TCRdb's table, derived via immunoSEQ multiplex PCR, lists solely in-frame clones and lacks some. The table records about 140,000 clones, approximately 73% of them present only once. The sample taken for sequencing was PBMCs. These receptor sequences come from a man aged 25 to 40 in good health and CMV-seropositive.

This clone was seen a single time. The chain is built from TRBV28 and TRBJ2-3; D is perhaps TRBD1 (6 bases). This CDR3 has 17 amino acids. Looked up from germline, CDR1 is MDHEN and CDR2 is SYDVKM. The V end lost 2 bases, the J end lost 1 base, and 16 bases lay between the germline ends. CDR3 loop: CASSLQKGRGGTDTQYF. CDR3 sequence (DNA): TGTGCCAGCAGTTTACAGAAGGGCAGGGGCGGCACAGATACGCAGTATTTT.

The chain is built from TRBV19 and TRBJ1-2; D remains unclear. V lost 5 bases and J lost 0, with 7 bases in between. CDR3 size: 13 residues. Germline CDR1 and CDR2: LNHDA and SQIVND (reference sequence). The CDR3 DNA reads TGTGCCAGTAGTCGGGGTCCTAACTATGGCTACACCTTC. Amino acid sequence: CASSRGPNYGYTF. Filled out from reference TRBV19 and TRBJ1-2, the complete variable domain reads DGGITQSPKYLFRKEGQNVTLSCEQNLNHDAMYWYRQDPGQGLRLIYYSQIVNDFQKGDIAEGYSVSREKKESFPLTVTSAQKNPTAFYLCASSRGPNYGYTFGSGTRLTVV.

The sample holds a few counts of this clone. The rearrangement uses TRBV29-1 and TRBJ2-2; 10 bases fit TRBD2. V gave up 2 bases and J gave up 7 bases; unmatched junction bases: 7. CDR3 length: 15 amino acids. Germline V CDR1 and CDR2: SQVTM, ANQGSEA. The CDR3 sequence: CSVESLAGVNGELFF. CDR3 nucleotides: TGCAGCGTTGAAAGCCTAGCGGGAGTTAACGGGGAGCTGTTTTTT.

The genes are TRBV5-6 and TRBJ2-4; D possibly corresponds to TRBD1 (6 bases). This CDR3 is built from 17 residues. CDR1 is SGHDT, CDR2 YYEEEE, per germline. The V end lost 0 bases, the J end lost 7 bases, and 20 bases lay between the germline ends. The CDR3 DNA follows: TGTGCCAGCAGCTTGGTCGACAGGCTTTCCCTTGGTAACATTCAGTACTTC. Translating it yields CASSLVDRLSLGNIQYF.

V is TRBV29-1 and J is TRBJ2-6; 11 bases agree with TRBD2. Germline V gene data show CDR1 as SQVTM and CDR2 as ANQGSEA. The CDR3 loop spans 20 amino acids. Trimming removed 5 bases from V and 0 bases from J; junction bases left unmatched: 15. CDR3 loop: CSVIDLAGGPLDSGANVLTF. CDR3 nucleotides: TGCAGCGTTATCGACCTAGCGGGAGGTCCCCTGGACTCTGGGGCCAACGTCCTGACTTTC.

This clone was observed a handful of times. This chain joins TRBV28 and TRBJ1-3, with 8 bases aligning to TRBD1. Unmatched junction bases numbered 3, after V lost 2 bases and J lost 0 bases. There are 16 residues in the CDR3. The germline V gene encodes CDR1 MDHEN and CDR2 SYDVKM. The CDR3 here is CASSLPGGYSGNTIYF. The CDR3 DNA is TGTGCCAGCAGTTTACCAGGGGGCTACTCTGGAAACACCATATATTTT.

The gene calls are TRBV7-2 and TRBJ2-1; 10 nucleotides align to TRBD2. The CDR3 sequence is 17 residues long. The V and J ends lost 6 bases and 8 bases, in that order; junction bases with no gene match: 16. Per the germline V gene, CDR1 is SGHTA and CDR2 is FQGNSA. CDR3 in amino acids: CASSQSRVSSGSHEQFF. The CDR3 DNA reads TGTGCCAGCAGTCAAAGCCGGGTGTCTAGCGGGAGTCATGAGCAGTTCTTC.

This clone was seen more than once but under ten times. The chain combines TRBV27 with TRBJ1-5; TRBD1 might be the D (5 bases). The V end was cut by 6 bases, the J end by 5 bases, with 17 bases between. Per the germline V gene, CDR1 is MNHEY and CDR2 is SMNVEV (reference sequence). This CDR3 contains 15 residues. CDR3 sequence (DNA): TGTGCCAGCAGCCTGGACATGCCCAGGGATCAGCCCCAGCATTTT. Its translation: CASSLDMPRDQPQHF.

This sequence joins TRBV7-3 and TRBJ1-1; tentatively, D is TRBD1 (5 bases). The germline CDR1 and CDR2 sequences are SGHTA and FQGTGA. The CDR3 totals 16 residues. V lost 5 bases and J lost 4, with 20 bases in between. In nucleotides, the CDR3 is TGTGCCAGCAGCCCCGGGGGAGGGCGCACCATCACTGAAGCTTTCTTT. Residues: CASSPGGGRTITEAFF.

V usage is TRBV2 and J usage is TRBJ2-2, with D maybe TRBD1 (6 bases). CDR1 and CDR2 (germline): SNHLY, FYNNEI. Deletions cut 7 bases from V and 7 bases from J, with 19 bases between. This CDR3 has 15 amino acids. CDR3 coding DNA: TGTGCCAGCAAGTTAAGGAGTAGCAGGGGCGGGGAGCTGTTTTTT. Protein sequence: CASKLRSSRGGELFF.

CDR3 in DNA: TGCGCCAGCAGCTTGGCCCCGGACACCAGTTCACACAACTATGGCTACACCTTC. Translated: CASSLAPDTSSHNYGYTF. The chain is built from TRBV5-1 and TRBJ1-2, with D tentatively TRBD1 (5 bases). Germline CDR1 is SGHRS and CDR2 is YFSETQ. Trimming shortened V by 0 bases and J by 2 bases, and 20 bases separated the two germline ends. This CDR3 contains 18 residues.

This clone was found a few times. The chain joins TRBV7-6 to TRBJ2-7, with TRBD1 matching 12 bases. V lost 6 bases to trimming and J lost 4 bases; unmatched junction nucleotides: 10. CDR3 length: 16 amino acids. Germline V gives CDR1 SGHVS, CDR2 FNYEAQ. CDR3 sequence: CASSLIPGQGAYEQYF. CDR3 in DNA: TGTGCCAGCAGTTTAATTCCGGGACAGGGGGCTTACGAGCAGTACTTC.

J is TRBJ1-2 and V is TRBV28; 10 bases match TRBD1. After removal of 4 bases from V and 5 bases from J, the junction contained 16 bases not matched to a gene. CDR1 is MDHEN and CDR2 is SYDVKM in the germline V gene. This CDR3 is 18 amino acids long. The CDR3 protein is CASSSSGTGVAYQYGYTF. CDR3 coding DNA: TGTGCCAGCAGTTCGTCCGGGACAGGGGTTGCTTATCAATATGGCTACACCTTC.

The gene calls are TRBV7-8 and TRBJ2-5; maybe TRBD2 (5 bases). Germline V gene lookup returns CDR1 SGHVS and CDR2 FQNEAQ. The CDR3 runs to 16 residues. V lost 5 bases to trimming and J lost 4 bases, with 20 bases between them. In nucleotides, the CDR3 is TGTGCCAGCAGCCGCCGGGCGGGCGATGGGAGAGAGACCCAGTACTTC. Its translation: CASSRRAGDGRETQYF.

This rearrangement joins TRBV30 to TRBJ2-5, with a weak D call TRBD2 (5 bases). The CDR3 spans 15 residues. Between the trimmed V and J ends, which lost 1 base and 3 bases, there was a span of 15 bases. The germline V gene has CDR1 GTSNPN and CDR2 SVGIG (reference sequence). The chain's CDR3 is CAWSGWTPYKETQYF. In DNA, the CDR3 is TGTGCCTGGAGTGGGTGGACTCCGTATAAAGAGACCCAGTACTTC.

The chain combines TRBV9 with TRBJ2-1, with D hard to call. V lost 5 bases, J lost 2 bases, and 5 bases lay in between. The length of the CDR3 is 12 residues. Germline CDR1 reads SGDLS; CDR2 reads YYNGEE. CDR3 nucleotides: TGTGCCAGCAGTGGGCCCTACAATGAGCAGTTCTTC. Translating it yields CASSGPYNEQFF.

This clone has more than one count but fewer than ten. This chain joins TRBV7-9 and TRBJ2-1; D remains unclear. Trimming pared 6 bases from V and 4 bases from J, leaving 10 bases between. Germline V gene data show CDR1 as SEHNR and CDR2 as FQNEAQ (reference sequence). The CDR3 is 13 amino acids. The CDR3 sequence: CASSEMAYNEQFF. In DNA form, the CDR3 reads TGTGCCAGCAGTGAAATGGCTTACAATGAGCAGTTCTTC.

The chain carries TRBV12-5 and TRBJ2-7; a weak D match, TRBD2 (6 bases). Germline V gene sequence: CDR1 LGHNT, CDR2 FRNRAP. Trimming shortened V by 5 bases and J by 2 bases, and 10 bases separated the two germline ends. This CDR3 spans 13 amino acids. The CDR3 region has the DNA TGTGCTAGTGGTGGAGGGGCCCCCTACGAGCAGTACTTC. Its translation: CASGGGAPYEQYF.

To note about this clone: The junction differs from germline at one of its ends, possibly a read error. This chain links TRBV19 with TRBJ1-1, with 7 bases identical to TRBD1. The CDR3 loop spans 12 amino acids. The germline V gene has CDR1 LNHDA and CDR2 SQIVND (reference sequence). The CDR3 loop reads CASWDSGPEPFF. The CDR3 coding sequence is TGTGCCAGTTGGGACAGCGGACCTGAACCTTTCTTT.

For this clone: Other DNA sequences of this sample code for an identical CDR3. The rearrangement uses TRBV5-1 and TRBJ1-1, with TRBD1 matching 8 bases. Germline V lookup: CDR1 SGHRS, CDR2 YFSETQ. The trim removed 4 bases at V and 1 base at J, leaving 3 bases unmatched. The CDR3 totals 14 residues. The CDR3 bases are TGCGCCAGCAGCACAGGGACAGGGAACACTGAAGCTTTCTTT. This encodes CASSTGTGNTEAFF.

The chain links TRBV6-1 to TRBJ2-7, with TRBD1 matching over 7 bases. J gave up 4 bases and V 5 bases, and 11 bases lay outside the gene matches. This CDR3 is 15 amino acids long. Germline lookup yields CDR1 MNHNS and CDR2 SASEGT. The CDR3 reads CASSSQGHESYEQYF. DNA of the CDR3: TGTGCCAGCAGTTCACAGGGGCACGAATCTTACGAGCAGTACTTC.

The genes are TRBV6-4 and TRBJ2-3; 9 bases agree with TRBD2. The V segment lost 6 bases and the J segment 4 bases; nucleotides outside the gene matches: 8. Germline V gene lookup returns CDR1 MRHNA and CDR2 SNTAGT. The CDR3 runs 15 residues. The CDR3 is CASSIYSGSADTQYF. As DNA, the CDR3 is TGTGCCAGCAGCATCTATAGCGGGAGCGCAGATACGCAGTATTTT.

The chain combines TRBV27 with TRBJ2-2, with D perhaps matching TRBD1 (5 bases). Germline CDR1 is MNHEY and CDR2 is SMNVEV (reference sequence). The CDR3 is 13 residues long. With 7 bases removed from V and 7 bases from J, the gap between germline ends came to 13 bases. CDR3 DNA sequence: TGTGCCAGCACCTGGGGCGTCTTCGGGGAGCTGTTTTTT. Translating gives CASTWGVFGELFF.

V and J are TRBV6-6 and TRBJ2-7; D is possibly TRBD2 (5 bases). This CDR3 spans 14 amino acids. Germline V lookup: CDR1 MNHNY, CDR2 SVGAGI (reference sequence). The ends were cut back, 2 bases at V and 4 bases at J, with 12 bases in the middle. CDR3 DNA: TGTGCCAGCAGTTACACGGCTAGCCTATACGAGCAGTACTTC. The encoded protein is CASSYTASLYEQYF.

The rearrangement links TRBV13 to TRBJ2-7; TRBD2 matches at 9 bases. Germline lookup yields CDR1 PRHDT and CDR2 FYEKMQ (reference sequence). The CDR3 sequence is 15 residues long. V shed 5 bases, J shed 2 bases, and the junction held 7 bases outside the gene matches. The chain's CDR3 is CASSGRVAGAYEQYF. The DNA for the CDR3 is TGTGCCAGCAGCGGCCGAGTAGCGGGAGCCTACGAGCAGTACTTC.

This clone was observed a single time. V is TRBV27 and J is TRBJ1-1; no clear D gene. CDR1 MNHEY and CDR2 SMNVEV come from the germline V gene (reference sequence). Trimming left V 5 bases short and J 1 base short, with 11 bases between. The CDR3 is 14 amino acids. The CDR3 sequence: CASSPHSRNTEAFF. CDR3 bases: TGTGCCAGCAGTCCGCACAGCCGGAACACTGAAGCTTTCTTT.

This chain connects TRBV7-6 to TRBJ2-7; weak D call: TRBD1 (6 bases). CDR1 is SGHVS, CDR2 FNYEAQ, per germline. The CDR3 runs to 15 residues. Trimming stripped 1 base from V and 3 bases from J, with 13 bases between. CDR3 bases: TGTGCCAGCAGCTTAGAGGCAGGGGAACGCTACGAGCAGTACTTC. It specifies CASSLEAGERYEQYF.

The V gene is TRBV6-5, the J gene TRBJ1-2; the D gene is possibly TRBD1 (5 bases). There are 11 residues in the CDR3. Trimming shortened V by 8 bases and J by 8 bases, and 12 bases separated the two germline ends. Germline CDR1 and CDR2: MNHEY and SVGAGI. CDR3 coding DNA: TGTGCCAGCGGAGGGGTGACGGGCTACACCTTC. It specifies CASGGVTGYTF.